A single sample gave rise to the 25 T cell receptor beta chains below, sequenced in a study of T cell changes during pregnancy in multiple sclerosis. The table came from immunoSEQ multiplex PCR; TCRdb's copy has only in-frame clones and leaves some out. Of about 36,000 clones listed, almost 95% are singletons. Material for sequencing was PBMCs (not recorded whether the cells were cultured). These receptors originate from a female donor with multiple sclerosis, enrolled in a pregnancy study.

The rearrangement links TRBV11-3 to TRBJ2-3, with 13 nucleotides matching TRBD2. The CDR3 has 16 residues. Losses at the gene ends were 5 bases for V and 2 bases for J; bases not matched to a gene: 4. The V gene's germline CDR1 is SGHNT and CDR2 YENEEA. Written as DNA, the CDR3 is TGTGCCAGCAGCCCCGGGACTAGCGGGACCACAGATACGCAGTATTTT. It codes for CASSPGTSGTTDTQYF.

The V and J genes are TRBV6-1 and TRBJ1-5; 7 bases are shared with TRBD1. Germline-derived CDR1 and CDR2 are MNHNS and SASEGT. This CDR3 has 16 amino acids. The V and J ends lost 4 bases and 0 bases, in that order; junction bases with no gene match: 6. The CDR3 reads CASSAGTAYSNQPQHF. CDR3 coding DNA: TGTGCCAGCAGTGCCGGGACAGCCTATAGCAATCAGCCCCAGCATTTT.

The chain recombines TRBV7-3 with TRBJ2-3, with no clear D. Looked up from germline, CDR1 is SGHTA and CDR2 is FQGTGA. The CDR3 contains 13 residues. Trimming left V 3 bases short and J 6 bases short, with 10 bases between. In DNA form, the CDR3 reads TGTGCCAGCAGCTTTGGCCGACGGGATACGCAGTATTTT. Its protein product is CASSFGRRDTQYF.

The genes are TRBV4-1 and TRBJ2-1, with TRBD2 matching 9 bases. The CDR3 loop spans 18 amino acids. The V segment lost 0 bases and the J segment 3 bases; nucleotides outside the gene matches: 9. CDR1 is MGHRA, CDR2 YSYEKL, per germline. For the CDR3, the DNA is TGCGCCAGCAGCCAAGATTCCCCAGCGGGAGGTCTCTACAATGAGCAGTTCTTC. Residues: CASSQDSPAGGLYNEQFF.

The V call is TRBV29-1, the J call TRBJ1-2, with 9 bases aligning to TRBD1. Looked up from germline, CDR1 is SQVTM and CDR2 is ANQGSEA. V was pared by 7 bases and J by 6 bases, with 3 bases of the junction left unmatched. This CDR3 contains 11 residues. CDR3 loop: CSGGTGNGYTF. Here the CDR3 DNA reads TGCAGCGGAGGGACAGGGAATGGCTACACCTTC.

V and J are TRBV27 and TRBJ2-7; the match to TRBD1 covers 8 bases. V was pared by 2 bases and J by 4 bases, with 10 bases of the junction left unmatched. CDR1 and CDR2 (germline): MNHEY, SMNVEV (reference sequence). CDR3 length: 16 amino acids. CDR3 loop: CASSLSPGTGLYEQYF. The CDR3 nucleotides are TGTGCCAGCAGTTTAAGTCCTGGGACAGGCTTATACGAGCAGTACTTC.

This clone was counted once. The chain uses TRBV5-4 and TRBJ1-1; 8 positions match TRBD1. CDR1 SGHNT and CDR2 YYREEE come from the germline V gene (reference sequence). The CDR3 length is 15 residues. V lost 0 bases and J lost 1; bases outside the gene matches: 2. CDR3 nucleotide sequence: TGTGCCAGCAGCTTGGGGGACAGGTGGAACACTGAAGCTTTCTTT. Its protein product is CASSLGDRWNTEAFF. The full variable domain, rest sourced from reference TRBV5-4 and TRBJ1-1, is ETGVTQSPTHLIKTRGQQVTLRCSSQSGHNTVSWYQQALGQGPQFIFQYYREEENGRGNFPPRFSGLQFPNYSSELNVNALELDDSALYLCASSLGDRWNTEAFFGQGTRLTVV.

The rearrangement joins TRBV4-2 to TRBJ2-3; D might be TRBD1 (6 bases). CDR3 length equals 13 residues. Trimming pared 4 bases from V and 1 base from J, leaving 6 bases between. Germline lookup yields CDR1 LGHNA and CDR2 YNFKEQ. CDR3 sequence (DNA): TGTGCCAGCAGCCGACAGGGCACAGATACGCAGTATTTT. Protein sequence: CASSRQGTDTQYF.

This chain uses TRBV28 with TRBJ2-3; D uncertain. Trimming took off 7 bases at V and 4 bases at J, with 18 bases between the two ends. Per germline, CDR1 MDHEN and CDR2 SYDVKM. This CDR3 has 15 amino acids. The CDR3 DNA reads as TGTGCCAGCAATGTTGGTCTCTTACGCGCAGATACGCAGTATTTT. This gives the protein CASNVGLLRADTQYF.

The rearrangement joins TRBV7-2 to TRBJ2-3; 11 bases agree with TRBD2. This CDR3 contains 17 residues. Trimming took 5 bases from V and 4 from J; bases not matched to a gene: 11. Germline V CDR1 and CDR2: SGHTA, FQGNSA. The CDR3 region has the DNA TGTGCCAGCAGCCAACAAACCGGGACTAGCGGATCAGATACGCAGTATTTT. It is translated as CASSQQTGTSGSDTQYF.

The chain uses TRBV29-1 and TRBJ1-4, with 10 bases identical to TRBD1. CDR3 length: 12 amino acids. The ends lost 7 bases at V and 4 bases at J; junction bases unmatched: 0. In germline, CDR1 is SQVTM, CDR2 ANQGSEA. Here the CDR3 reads CSGTGGNEKLFF. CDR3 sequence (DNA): TGCAGCGGGACAGGGGGTAATGAAAAACTGTTTTTT.

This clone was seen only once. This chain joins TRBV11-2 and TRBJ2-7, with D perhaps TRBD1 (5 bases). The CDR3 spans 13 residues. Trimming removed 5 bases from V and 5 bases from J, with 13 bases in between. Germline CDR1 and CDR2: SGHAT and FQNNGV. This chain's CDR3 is CASSPVWGNEQYF. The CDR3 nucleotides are TGTGCCAGCAGCCCCGTTTGGGGCAACGAGCAGTACTTC. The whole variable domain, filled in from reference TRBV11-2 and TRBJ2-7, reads EAGVAQSPRYKIIEKRQSVAFWCNPISGHATLYWYQQILGQGPKLLIQFQNNGVVDDSQLPKDRFSAERLKGVDSTLKIQPAKLEDSAVYLCASSPVWGNEQYFGPGTRLTVT.

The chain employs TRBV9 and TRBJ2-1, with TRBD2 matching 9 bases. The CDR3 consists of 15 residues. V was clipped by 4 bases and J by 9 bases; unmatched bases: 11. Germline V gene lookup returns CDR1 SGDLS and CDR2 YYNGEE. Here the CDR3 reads CASSPEAGGLGEQFF. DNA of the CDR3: TGTGCCAGCAGCCCCGAGGCGGGAGGGCTGGGTGAGCAGTTCTTC.

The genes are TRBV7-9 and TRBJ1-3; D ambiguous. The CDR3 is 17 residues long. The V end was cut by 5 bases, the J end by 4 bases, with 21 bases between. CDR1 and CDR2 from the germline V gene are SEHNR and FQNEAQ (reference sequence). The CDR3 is CASSPTVGEVYGNTIYF. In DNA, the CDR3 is TGTGCCAGCAGCCCAACTGTTGGGGAAGTCTACGGAAACACCATATATTTT.

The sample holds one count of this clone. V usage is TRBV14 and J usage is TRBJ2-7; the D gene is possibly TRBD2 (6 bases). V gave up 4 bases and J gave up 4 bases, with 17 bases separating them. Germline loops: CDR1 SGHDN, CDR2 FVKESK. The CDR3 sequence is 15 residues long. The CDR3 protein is CASSPIGLAIYEQYF. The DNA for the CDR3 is TGTGCCAGCAGCCCTATCGGGCTAGCGATTTACGAGCAGTACTTC.

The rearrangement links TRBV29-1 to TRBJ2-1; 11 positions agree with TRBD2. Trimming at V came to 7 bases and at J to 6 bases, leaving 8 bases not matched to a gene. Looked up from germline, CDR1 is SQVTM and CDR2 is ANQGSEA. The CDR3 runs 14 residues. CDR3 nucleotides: TGCAGCGGTCGACTAGCGGGAAGGATCAATGAGCAGTTCTTC. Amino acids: CSGRLAGRINEQFF.

The CDR3 region has the DNA TGTGCTAGTGGTTTGAGGACAGGACCCTCTGGGGCCAACGTCCTGACTTTC. As protein: CASGLRTGPSGANVLTF. This rearrangement joins TRBV12-5 to TRBJ2-6, with 7 bases that match TRBD1. Germline assignment: CDR1 LGHNT and CDR2 FRNRAP. This CDR3 is 17 amino acids long. V lost 2 bases to trimming and J lost 0 bases; unmatched junction nucleotides: 4.

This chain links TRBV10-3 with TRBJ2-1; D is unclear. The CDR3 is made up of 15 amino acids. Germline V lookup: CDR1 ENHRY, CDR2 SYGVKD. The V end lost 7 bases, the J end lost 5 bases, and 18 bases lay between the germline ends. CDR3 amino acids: CAIKPHRTEHNEQFF. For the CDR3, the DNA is TGTGCCATCAAGCCTCATAGGACCGAGCACAATGAGCAGTTCTTC.

CDR3 amino acids: CASSSTGLISYEQYF. The CDR3 nucleotides are TGCGCCAGCAGTTCTACAGGGCTGATCTCCTACGAGCAGTACTTC. The rearrangement joins TRBV10-2 to TRBJ2-7; tentative D call: TRBD1 (6 bases). V lost 5 bases and J 0 bases, leaving 14 bases between the germline ends. The germline gives CDR1 WSHSY, CDR2 SAAADI. CDR3 length: 15 amino acids.

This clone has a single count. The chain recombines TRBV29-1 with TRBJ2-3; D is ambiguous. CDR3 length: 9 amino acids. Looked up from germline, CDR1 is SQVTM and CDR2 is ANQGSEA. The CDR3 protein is CTDTDTQYF. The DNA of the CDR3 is TGCACAGACACAGATACGCAGTATTTT.

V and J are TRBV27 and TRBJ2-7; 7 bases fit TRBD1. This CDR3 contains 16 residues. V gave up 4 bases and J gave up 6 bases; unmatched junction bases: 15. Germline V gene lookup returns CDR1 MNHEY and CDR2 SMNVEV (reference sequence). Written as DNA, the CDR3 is TGTGCCAGCAGTTCTGGACAGGCTCGTACTCTACGCGAGCAGTACTTC. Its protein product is CASSSGQARTLREQYF.

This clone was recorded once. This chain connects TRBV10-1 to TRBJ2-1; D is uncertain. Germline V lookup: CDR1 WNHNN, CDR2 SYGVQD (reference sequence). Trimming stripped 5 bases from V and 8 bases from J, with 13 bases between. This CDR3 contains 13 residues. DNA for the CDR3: TGCGCCAGCAGTAACACATGGTCTGATGAGCAGTTCTTC. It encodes CASSNTWSDEQFF.

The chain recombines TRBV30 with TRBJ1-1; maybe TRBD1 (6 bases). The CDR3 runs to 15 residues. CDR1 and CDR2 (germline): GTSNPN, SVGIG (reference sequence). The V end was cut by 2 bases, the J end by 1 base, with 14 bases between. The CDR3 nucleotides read TGTGCCTGGAGTAGGAACGGGGGGCCGAACACTGAAGCTTTCTTT. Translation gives CAWSRNGGPNTEAFF.

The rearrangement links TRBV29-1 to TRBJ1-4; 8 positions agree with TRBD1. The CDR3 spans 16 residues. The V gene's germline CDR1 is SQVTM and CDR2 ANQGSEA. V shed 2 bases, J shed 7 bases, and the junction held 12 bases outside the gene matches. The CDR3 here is CSVEYPPGQGTEKLFF. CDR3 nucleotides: TGCAGCGTTGAATACCCTCCCGGACAGGGTACTGAAAAACTGTTTTTT.

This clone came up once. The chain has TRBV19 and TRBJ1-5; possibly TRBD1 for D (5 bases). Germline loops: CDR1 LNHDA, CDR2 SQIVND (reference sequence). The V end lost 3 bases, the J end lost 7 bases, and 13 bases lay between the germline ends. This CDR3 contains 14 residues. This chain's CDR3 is CASSIGQGRQPQHF. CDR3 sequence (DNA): TGTGCCAGTAGTATCGGCCAGGGACGCCAGCCCCAGCATTTT.